The present T cell receptor (beta chain) was sequenced within a study of regulatory T cells in long-lasting Graves disease. The time point here: persistent/refractory GD, antithyroid drugs over 5 years with positive TRAb. Construction of the TCR library relied on RNA isolated from PBMCs. Building of the TCR beta libraries involved iRepertoire HTBI primers and Arm-PCR of CDR3 regions. TCRdb used MiXCR to reprocess the multiplex PCR reads, holding one entry per CDR3 protein. The sample holds 650,000 to 850,000 distinct CDR3 sequences; about 30% are singletons and the top ten take around 42%. This sequence originates from a female donor with Graves disease. This specimen consisted of peripheral blood mononuclear cells (PBMCs), obtained when the disease was refractory, from a patient treated with antithyroid drugs.

The CDR3 DNA reads as TGCGCCAGCAGTGAGTTGGCTAGCGGTTACGAGCAGTACTTC. It specifies CASSELASGYEQYF. The chain uses TRBV10-1 and TRBJ2-7, with 7 bases fitting TRBD2. The CDR3 extends over 14 amino acids. The V gene end was trimmed by 1 base and the J gene end by 4 bases; junction bases not matched to a gene: 4. Per the germline V gene, CDR1 is WNHNN and CDR2 is SYGVQD (reference sequence).